This TCR beta chain originates from a study of cytomegalovirus exposure and HLA in healthy donors. This CDR3 is built from 17 residues. In germline, CDR1 is MDHEN, CDR2 SYDVKM. V lost 5 bases, J lost 5 bases, and 11 bases stayed unmatched. The study ran its PCR with 60 Vbeta and 13 Jbeta primers. Clones were sequenced by immunoSEQ multiplex PCR, and TCRdb holds only the in-frame ones, with some missing. This table holds 160,000 or so clones. The chain couples TRBV28 to TRBJ2-3; the match to TRBD2 covers 12 bases. This clonotype was sampled from a man younger than 45 in good health and CMV-seronegative. Sequenced sample: PBMCs. The DNA for the CDR3 is TGTGCCAGCAGTAGTGGACTAGCGGGAAGGGTGAAAGATACGCAGTATTTT. It is translated as CASSSGLAGRVKDTQYF.